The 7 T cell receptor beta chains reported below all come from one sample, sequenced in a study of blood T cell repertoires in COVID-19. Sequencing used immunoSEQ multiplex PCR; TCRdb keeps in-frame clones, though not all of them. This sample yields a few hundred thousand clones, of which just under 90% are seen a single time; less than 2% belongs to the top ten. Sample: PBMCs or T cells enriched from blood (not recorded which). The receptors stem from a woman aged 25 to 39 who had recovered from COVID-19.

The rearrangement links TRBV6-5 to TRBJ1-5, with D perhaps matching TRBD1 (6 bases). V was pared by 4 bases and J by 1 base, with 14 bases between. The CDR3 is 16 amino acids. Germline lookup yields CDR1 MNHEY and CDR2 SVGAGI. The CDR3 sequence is CASSLKGHRSNQPQHF. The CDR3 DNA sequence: TGTGCCAGCAGTTTGAAGGGACATCGAAGCAATCAGCCCCAGCATTTT.

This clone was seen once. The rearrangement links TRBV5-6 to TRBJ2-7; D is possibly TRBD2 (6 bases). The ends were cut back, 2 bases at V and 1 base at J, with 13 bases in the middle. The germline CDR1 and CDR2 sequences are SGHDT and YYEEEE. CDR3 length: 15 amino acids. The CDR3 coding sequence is TGTGCCAGCAGCTTCTATTCGGGACTTTCCTACGAGCAGTACTTC. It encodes CASSFYSGLSYEQYF.

The DNA of the CDR3 is TGTGCCAGTAGTACCGACAGTCTACAGACCCAGTACTTC. Encoded protein: CASSTDSLQTQYF. The rearrangement uses TRBV19 and TRBJ2-5; possible D gene TRBD1, 5 bases. The CDR3 covers 13 residues. V was cut by 4 bases and J by 6 bases, with 12 bases left in between. CDR1 LNHDA and CDR2 SQIVND come from the germline V gene (reference sequence).

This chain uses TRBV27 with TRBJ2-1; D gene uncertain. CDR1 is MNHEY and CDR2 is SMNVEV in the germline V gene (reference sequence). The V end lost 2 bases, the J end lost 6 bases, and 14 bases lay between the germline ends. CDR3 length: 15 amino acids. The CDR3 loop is CASSLGGSSLNEQFF. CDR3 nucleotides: TGTGCCAGCAGTTTAGGCGGTAGCTCCCTCAATGAGCAGTTCTTC.

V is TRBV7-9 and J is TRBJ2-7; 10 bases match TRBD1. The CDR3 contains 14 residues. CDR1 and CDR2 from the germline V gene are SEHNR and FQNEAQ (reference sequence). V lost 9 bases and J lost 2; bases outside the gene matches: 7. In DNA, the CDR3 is TGTGCCAGTCAATGGACAGGGGGGGCCTACGAGCAGTACTTC. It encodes CASQWTGGAYEQYF.

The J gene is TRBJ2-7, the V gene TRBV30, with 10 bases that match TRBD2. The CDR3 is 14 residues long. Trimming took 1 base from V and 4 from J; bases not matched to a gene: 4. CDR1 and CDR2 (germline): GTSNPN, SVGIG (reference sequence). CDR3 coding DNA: TGTGCCTGGAGTGGTCTAGCGGGAGTGTACGAGCAGTACTTC. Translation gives CAWSGLAGVYEQYF.

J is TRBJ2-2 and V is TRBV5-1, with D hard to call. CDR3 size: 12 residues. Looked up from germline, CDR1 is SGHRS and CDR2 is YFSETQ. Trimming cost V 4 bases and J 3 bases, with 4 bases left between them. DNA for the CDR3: TGCGCCAGCAGCCCAGACACCGGGGAGCTGTTTTTT. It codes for CASSPDTGELFF.